This TCR beta chain was identified in a study of memory CD4+ T cells and cytomegalovirus serostatus. Across the whole study: Donors were healthy Belgian adults, several CMV seropositive and about two dozen seronegative. Points from the study as a whole: Median bootstrapped AUC for CMV status was roughly 0.95 originally, 0.75 to 0.91 US-trained. Each of roughly 65 CMV-associated TCRbeta sequences occurred in one to five individuals.

Here immunoSEQ multiplex PCR was the method, and the copy in TCRdb shows in-frame clones only, minus some. This sample has 64,000 or so clones, with 70% to 80% found just once. In germline, CDR1 is SGHRS, CDR2 YFSETQ. V lost 3 bases to trimming and J lost 1 base; unmatched junction nucleotides: 5. The CDR3 covers 15 residues. In the case of this clone: What it binds is not known.

The sort gate was single viable CD3+CD4+CD8-CD45RO+ cells for memory CD4+ T cells. Serostatus was set by detecting CMV pp150, pp28, p38, p52 IgG. This sequence joins TRBV5-1 and TRBJ2-3; 7 nucleotides match TRBD1. What was sequenced was memory CD4+ T cells from blood. The clonotype was recovered from an adult in good health and CMV-seronegative. In DNA, the CDR3 is TGCGCCAGCAGCTACCGACAGGGAGGCACAGATACGCAGTATTTT. Translation gives CASSYRQGGTDTQYF.